This TCR beta chain was found in a study of Ad26.COV2.S vaccination and SARS-CoV-2 variants. In the study overall: COV1001, an Ad26.COV2.S trial, supplied this vaccine-arm donor. Dosing was one shot or two shots 56 days apart.

Measured with immunoSEQ multiplex PCR; TCRdb has only the in-frame clones, and not every one. The repertoire holds 300,000 to 400,000 clones, with roughly 84% as singletons. To note about this clone: What it binds is unknown.

Study results and caveats: Quantification of TCR breadth and depth may have yielded underestimates of total T cell responses. For non-spike TCRs, breadth in vaccine recipients resembled that in placebo recipients.

The CDR3 consists of 14 residues. Germline V CDR1 and CDR2: LNHDA, SQIVND (reference sequence). Between the trimmed V and J ends, which lost 5 bases and 4 bases, there was a span of 14 bases. Described treatment: about 20 received Ad26.COV2.S at low or high dose, single or two shots; roughly 5 received placebo; per-sample allocation not given. Samples were taken on day 63 after the first vaccine or placebo injection. This specimen was peripheral blood, taken in a trial of Ad26.COV2.S vaccine versus placebo. The sequence derives from a person between 18 and 65 years old who received the Ad26.COV2.S COVID-19 vaccine or a placebo. This rearrangement joins TRBV19 to TRBJ1-2, with D perhaps matching TRBD1 (6 bases). The DNA of the CDR3 is TGTGCCAGTAGTCCGGAACAGGACAGCTATGGCTACACCTTC. Amino acids: CASSPEQDSYGYTF.